These 25 T cell receptor beta chains originate from one sample sequenced in a study of identical twins. TCRdb redid the calling of the 5' RACE reads with MiXCR, one entry per CDR3 protein. The sample holds 540,000 or so distinct CDR3 sequences, more than 20% seen once. The data were also submitted as part of a second study, on yellow fever vaccine responses in identical twins.

The sequenced sample was CD4+ T cells sorted from blood. The origin of the receptors is a young woman in good health.

The chain employs TRBV5-6 and TRBJ2-2, with 13 bases aligning to TRBD2. Trimming cost V 4 bases and J 8 bases; bases outside gene matches: 11. In germline, CDR1 is SGHDT, CDR2 YYEEEE. The CDR3 is 17 residues long. CDR3 loop: CASSALGLAGDKGELFF. Written as DNA, the CDR3 is TGTGCCAGCAGCGCCCTTGGACTAGCGGGAGACAAGGGGGAGCTGTTTTTT.

The chain combines TRBV24-1 with TRBJ2-1, with 8 bases lining up with TRBD1. The CDR3 runs 16 residues. Germline V CDR1 and CDR2: KGHDR, SFDVKD. J gave up 0 bases and V 4 bases, and 4 bases lay outside the gene matches. Written as DNA, the CDR3 is TGTGCCACCAGTGAGGGGACAGGTGGCTCCTACAATGAGCAGTTCTTC. Its protein product is CATSEGTGGSYNEQFF.

This clonotype was picked up a small number of times. This chain links TRBV7-6 with TRBJ2-3; TRBD2 aligns across 8 bases. The V gene's germline CDR1 is SGHVS and CDR2 FNYEAQ. The V gene end was trimmed by 3 bases and the J gene end by 1 base; junction bases not matched to a gene: 6. CDR3 length equals 16 residues. The CDR3 is CASSFTSGKGTDTQYF. The DNA for the CDR3 is TGTGCCAGCAGCTTTACTAGCGGTAAAGGCACAGATACGCAGTATTTT.

V gene TRBV5-1 combines with J gene TRBJ1-1; TRBD1 might be the D (6 bases). Germline CDR1 and CDR2: SGHRS and YFSETQ. The CDR3 loop spans 15 amino acids. V was clipped by 3 bases and J by 0 bases, with 12 bases between them. CDR3 in DNA: TGCGCCAGCAGCTCAAACAGGGAAATGAACACTGAAGCTTTCTTT. Protein sequence: CASSSNREMNTEAFF. Filled out from reference TRBV5-1 and TRBJ1-1, the complete variable domain reads KAGVTQTPRYLIKTRGQQVTLSCSPISGHRSVSWYQQTPGQGLQFLFEYFSETQRNKGNFPGRFSGRQFSNSRSEMNVSTLELGDSALYLCASSSNREMNTEAFFGQGTRLTVV.

The chain links TRBV3-1 to TRBJ1-1; D perhaps matches TRBD1 (6 bases). Trimming pared 5 bases from V and 4 bases from J, leaving 20 bases between. The germline V gene encodes CDR1 LGHDT and CDR2 YNNKEL (reference sequence). This CDR3 is 16 amino acids long. CDR3 sequence (DNA): TGTGCCAGCAGCTGGGGCCAGGCGGCGACAGGCACTGAAGCTTTCTTT. Translating it yields CASSWGQAATGTEAFF. Full variable domain (rest looked up from reference TRBV3-1 and TRBJ1-1): DTAVSQTPKYLVTQMGNDKSIKCEQNLGHDTMYWYKQDSKKFLKIMFSYNNKELIINETVPNRFSPKSPDKAHLNLHINSLELGDSAVYFCASSWGQAATGTEAFFGQGTRLTVV.

The V and J genes are TRBV20-1 and TRBJ2-7; D might be TRBD2 (5 bases). V shed 0 bases and J shed 0 bases, with 12 bases lying between them. Germline loops: CDR1 DFQATT, CDR2 SNEGSKA (reference sequence). This CDR3 contains 15 residues. CDR3 DNA sequence: TGCAGTGCTAGAGATCCTAGCAAGAGCTCCTACGAGCAGTACTTC. It encodes CSARDPSKSSYEQYF.

This clonotype was recorded at least ten times. The V gene is TRBV5-1, the J gene TRBJ2-3; TRBD1 matches 7 bases. The V and J ends lost 7 bases and 0 bases, in that order; junction bases with no gene match: 5. The germline CDR1 and CDR2 sequences are SGHRS and YFSETQ. The CDR3 covers 14 residues. DNA for the CDR3: TGCGCCAGCCGGACAGGATTTAGCACAGATACGCAGTATTTT. It codes for CASRTGFSTDTQYF.

This clonotype came up a few times. V and J are TRBV10-3 and TRBJ2-1, with D perhaps TRBD2 (5 bases). Germline CDR1 reads ENHRY; CDR2 reads SYGVKD. The CDR3 runs to 13 residues. Trimming took 3 bases from V and 7 from J, leaving 10 bases between them. The CDR3 sequence: CAISDGISNEQFF. The CDR3 DNA is TGTGCCATCAGTGACGGGATATCGAATGAGCAGTTCTTC.

The chain joins TRBV4-1 to TRBJ2-5; no firm D call. From germline, CDR1 is MGHRA and CDR2 YSYEKL. V lost 1 base and J 5 bases, leaving 8 bases between the germline ends. The CDR3 has 13 amino acids. CDR3 residues: CASSQGWWETQYF. In nucleotides, the CDR3 is TGCGCCAGCAGCCAAGGATGGTGGGAGACCCAGTACTTC.

V gene TRBV5-1 combines with J gene TRBJ2-5; TRBD1 or TRBD2 may be the D gene (5 bases each). The CDR3 has 13 residues. The germline V gene has CDR1 SGHRS and CDR2 YFSETQ. Trimming took off 2 bases at V and 5 bases at J, with 10 bases between the two ends. In nucleotides, the CDR3 is TGCGCCAGCAGCTTCCGCAGGGACGAGACCCAGTACTTC. Translating gives CASSFRRDETQYF.

The chain couples TRBV20-1 to TRBJ2-5; possible D gene TRBD1, 5 bases. This CDR3 region has 12 residues. CDR1 is DFQATT, CDR2 SNEGSKA, per germline (reference sequence). Trimming left V 2 bases short and J 3 bases short, with 7 bases between. The DNA of the CDR3 is TGCAGTGCTAGACAAGGGGAAGAGACCCAGTACTTC. It yields the protein CSARQGEETQYF.

The genes are TRBV12-3 or TRBV12-4 and TRBJ2-1; perhaps TRBD2 as D (6 bases). This CDR3 contains 16 residues. The ends were cut back, 2 bases at V and 6 bases at J, with 17 bases in the middle. CDR3 nucleotide sequence: TGTGCCAGCAGTTTACGCAAGGCCCTGGGGGGCAATGAGCAGTTCTTC. It encodes CASSLRKALGGNEQFF.

V and J are TRBV7-9 and TRBJ1-4; D gene ambiguous. Germline V gives CDR1 SEHNR, CDR2 FQNEAQ (reference sequence). The CDR3 contains 16 residues. Trimming removed 4 bases at V and 4 bases at J, with 16 bases between. Here the CDR3 DNA reads TGTGCCAGCAGCTCAAGCAGTTTGTCGGTTAATGAAAAACTGTTTTTT. It encodes CASSSSSLSVNEKLFF.

The chain combines TRBV10-3 with TRBJ2-7; D unclear. V was trimmed by 2 bases and J by 5 bases, leaving 10 bases between them. From germline, CDR1 is ENHRY and CDR2 SYGVKD. The CDR3 is 13 amino acids. CDR3 nucleotides: TGTGCCATCAGTGAGACACCTGCCCACGAGCAGTACGTC. This codes for CAISETPAHEQYV.

The gene calls are TRBV7-9 and TRBJ1-2, with D possibly matching TRBD1 (5 bases). Germline values: CDR1 SEHNR, CDR2 FQNEAQ (reference sequence). Trimming took 11 bases from V and 3 from J, leaving 10 bases between them. This CDR3 is 11 amino acids long. CDR3 region: CAGVRDYGYTF. The CDR3 bases are TGTGCCGGCGTCAGGGACTATGGCTACACCTTC. Full variable domain (rest looked up from reference TRBV7-9 and TRBJ1-2): DTGVSQNPRHKITKRGQNVTFRCDPISEHNRLYWYRQTLGQGPEFLTYFQNEAQLEKSRLLSDRFSAERPKGSFSTLEIQRTEQGDSAMYLCAGVRDYGYTFGSGTRLTVV.

This clonotype showed up just a few times. The rearrangement joins TRBV3-1 to TRBJ1-1; a possible D gene is TRBD1 (6 bases). Germline V gene data show CDR1 as LGHDT and CDR2 as YNNKEL (reference sequence). V dropped 6 bases and J dropped 4 bases, with 18 bases sitting between them. The CDR3 has 15 amino acids. The CDR3 bases are TGTGCCAGCAGTACAGCCGGGGGGGCCGGCACTGAAGCTTTCTTT. This sequence encodes CASSTAGGAGTEAFF.

This clonotype was seen many times. V is TRBV6-1 and J is TRBJ2-7; D unclear. CDR1 and CDR2 from the germline V gene are MNHNS and SASEGT. The CDR3 loop spans 15 amino acids. The ends were cut back, 3 bases at V and 0 bases at J, with 12 bases in the middle. The CDR3 sequence: CASSDSPTSSYEQYV. The DNA of the CDR3 is TGTGCCAGCAGTGATAGTCCGACCTCCTCCTACGAGCAGTACGTC.

This clonotype was detected a few times. The genes are TRBV24-1 and TRBJ2-3, with 9 bases that match TRBD2. The CDR3 totals 15 residues. J lost 3 bases, V lost 3 bases, and 3 bases had no gene match. Germline assignment: CDR1 KGHDR and CDR2 SFDVKD. CDR3 sequence (DNA): TGTGCCACCAGTGATCCGGCGGGGGGGACAGATACGCAGTATTTT. Translation gives CATSDPAGGTDTQYF.

This chain joins TRBV28 and TRBJ2-4; possible D gene TRBD1, 5 bases. CDR3 size: 15 residues. CDR1 and CDR2 from the germline V gene are MDHEN and SYDVKM. V lost 5 bases, J lost 4 bases, and 15 bases lay in between. CDR3 residues: CASSGRVMEKNIQYF. The CDR3 DNA sequence: TGTGCCAGCAGTGGCAGGGTTATGGAAAAAAACATTCAGTACTTC.

The genes are TRBV20-1 and TRBJ2-3; 9 bases match TRBD2. The CDR3 length is 14 residues. Unmatched junction bases numbered 4, after V lost 3 bases and J lost 3 bases. Germline V gene lookup returns CDR1 DFQATT and CDR2 SNEGSKA (reference sequence). The CDR3 spells CSARSSGATDTQYF. Here the CDR3 DNA reads TGCAGTGCTAGGTCTAGCGGGGCGACAGATACGCAGTATTTT.

The rearrangement links TRBV7-9 to TRBJ2-3, with TRBD2 identical over 7 bases. The CDR3 sequence is 15 residues long. Looked up from germline, CDR1 is SEHNR and CDR2 is FQNEAQ (reference sequence). The V gene end was trimmed by 5 bases and the J gene end by 0 bases; junction bases not matched to a gene: 5. CDR3 region: CASSPAGLSTDTQYF. The CDR3 DNA sequence: TGTGCCAGCAGCCCAGCGGGACTGAGCACAGATACGCAGTATTTT.

About this clonotype itself: Lacking the conserved final phenylalanine or tryptophan, this CDR3 likely reflects a read error. Because the CDR3's place on the DNA is in doubt, the DNA is left out and the CDR3 is given as listed by TCRdb. The rearrangement joins TRBV6-5 to TRBJ1-1; TRBD1 is the table's D call, not checked against the DNA. The CDR3 region is 16 residues in length, termini included. CDR1 is MNHEY, CDR2 SVGAGI, per germline. The CDR3 spells CASSLTRQGAHAALSC.

This clonotype was picked up many times. The gene calls are TRBV20-1 and TRBJ2-7; D is ambiguous. Looked up from germline, CDR1 is DFQATT and CDR2 is SNEGSKA (reference sequence). Trimming shortened V by 1 base and J by 2 bases, and 6 bases separated the two germline ends. The length of the CDR3 is 12 residues. The CDR3 here is CSARGAAYEQYF. CDR3 coding DNA: TGCAGTGCTAGAGGGGCCGCCTACGAGCAGTACTTC.

This clonotype appeared once. The CDR3 loop reads CASSLAGPGSSGANVLTF. CDR3 DNA sequence: TGTGCCAGCAGCTTAGCCGGGCCGGGAAGCTCTGGGGCCAACGTCCTGACTTTC. The V call is TRBV7-2, the J call TRBJ2-6; D possibly corresponds to TRBD2 (5 bases). Trimming shortened V by 0 bases and J by 0 bases, and 12 bases separated the two germline ends. CDR3 length: 18 amino acids. CDR1 is SGHTA, CDR2 FQGNSA, per germline.

This clonotype has more than one count but fewer than ten. This rearrangement joins TRBV12-3 or TRBV12-4 to TRBJ2-3, with D hard to call. V dropped 6 bases and J dropped 8 bases, with 12 bases sitting between them. The CDR3 loop spans 12 amino acids. The CDR3 reads CASSPSTGTQYF. The CDR3 nucleotides are TGTGCCAGCAGCCCTTCCACGGGTACGCAGTATTTT.